A selection of T cell receptor beta chains follows, all from one sample in a study of identical twins. TCRdb independently ran MiXCR on the 5' RACE reads; one entry per CDR3 protein. The table has approximately 600,000 distinct CDR3 sequences, more than 9% seen once; the top ten hold 2.5% to 3.5%. These data were likewise used in another study, on yellow fever vaccine responses in identical twins.

Material for sequencing was PBMCs. The receptors here all came from a woman younger than 35 in good health. The CDR3 runs from the conserved cysteine through the conserved F or W. A D gene is named only where the DNA matches it firmly. The size of a clone is reported for some rows only, either as once, few or many, or as a class for expanded clones.

>TRBD1|TRBV4-1|many|TRBJ2-1
CASSRSGQSLGGSSYNEQFF
TGCGCCAGCAGCCGATCAGGACAGAGCCTAGGGGGCAGCTCCTACAATGAGCAGTTCTTC
>TRBD1|TRBV6-5|-|TRBJ2-5
CASSSEHPRTGGRETQYF
TGTGCCAGCAGTTCAGAACACCCCAGGACAGGGGGGAGAGAGACCCAGTACTTC
>-|TRBV6-5|once|TRBJ1-1
CASSYGASWAEAFF
TGTGCCAGCAGTTACGGAGCTTCATGGGCTGAAGCTTTCTTT
>-|TRBV9|-|TRBJ2-7
CASSAGTRPYEQYF
TGTGCCAGCAGCGCTGGGACCCGTCCCTACGAGCAGTACTTC
>-|TRBV12-3/TRBV12-4|few|TRBJ2-7
CASMGGAAYEQYF
TGTGCCAGCATGGGCGGGGCCGCCTACGAGCAGTACTTC
>-|TRBV7-6|-|TRBJ2-7
CASSYRRGLGSYEQYF
TGTGCCAGCAGTTACCGCAGGGGCTTGGGCTCCTACGAGCAGTACTTC
>TRBD1|TRBV5-1|-|TRBJ2-1
CASSLELDRGGNEQFF
TGCGCCAGCAGCTTGGAACTGGACAGGGGTGGCAATGAGCAGTTCTTC
>-|TRBV27|-|TRBJ2-1
CASSPLSYNEQFF
TGTGCCAGCAGCCCCCTCTCCTACAATGAGCAGTTCTTC
>-|TRBV11-3|few|TRBJ2-3
CASSLDVTADTQYF
TGTGCCAGCAGCTTAGATGTGACTGCTGATACGCAGTATTTT
>-|TRBV9|-|TRBJ2-6
CASSPGALGANVLTF
TGTGCCAGCAGCCCGGGGGCTCTTGGGGCCAACGTCCTGACTTTC
>-|TRBV29-1|many|TRBJ2-1
CSARSQGSFYEQFF
TGCAGCGCCCGTAGCCAGGGTAGTTTTTATGAGCAGTTCTTC
>TRBD2|TRBV30|-|TRBJ2-3
CAWSGLAGPTQYF
TGTGCCTGGAGTGGGCTAGCGGGGCCGACGCAGTATTTT
>TRBD2|TRBV28|few|TRBJ2-1
CASSSILPESLAGVGDEQFF
TGTGCCAGCAGCTCTATACTCCCTGAGTCGCTAGCGGGGGTCGGCGATGAGCAGTTCTTC
>TRBD1|TRBV28|many|TRBJ1-2
CASSPNRGRNYGYTF
TGTGCCAGCAGTCCCAACAGGGGCCGTAACTATGGCTACACCTTC
>TRBD2|TRBV6-1|-|TRBJ2-5
CASSRYLAGGGETQYF
TGTGCCAGCAGCCGCTATCTAGCGGGAGGGGGGGAGACCCAGTACTTC
>-|TRBV24-1|many|TRBJ2-5
CATSDLPLGTSGETQYF
TGTGCCACCAGTGATTTGCCGCTGGGGACGTCGGGGGAGACCCAGTACTTC
>-|TRBV6-1|many|TRBJ1-5
CASSVQGSHQPQHF
TGTGCCAGCAGCGTGCAGGGTAGTCATCAGCCCCAGCATTTT
>TRBD2|TRBV12-3/TRBV12-4|few|TRBJ2-7
CASRGTSRGYEQYF
TGTGCCAGCAGAGGGACTAGCCGGGGCTACGAGCAGTACTTC
>-|TRBV6-2/TRBV6-3|-|TRBJ2-5
CASSYSAHRIGTQYF
TGTGCCAGCAGTTACTCGGCCCACAGAATTGGGACCCAGTACTTC
>TRBD1|TRBV7-6|once|TRBJ2-7
CASSKRPDRGRSGEQYF
TGTGCCAGCAGCAAAAGGCCCGACAGGGGGCGAAGTGGCGAGCAGTACTTC
>-|TRBV5-1|few|TRBJ2-7
CASSAGDRSSYEQYF
TGCGCCAGCAGCGCGGGGGACAGGAGCTCCTACGAGCAGTACTTC
>-|TRBV7-9|-|TRBJ1-4
CASSLVGAVGEKLFF
TGTGCCAGCAGCTTAGTCGGGGCTGTGGGTGAAAAACTGTTTTTT
>-|TRBV4-1|-|TRBJ2-1
CASSQLGDPYNEQFF
TGCGCCAGCAGCCAACTCGGGGATCCTTACAATGAGCAGTTCTTC
>TRBD2|TRBV5-6|-|TRBJ2-5
CASSLRLAGFQETQYF
TGTGCCAGCAGCCTTCGACTAGCGGGATTCCAAGAGACCCAGTACTTC
>-|TRBV30|many|TRBJ2-1
CAWRAANEQFF
TGTGCCTGGAGAGCGGCCAATGAGCAGTTCTTC
>-|TRBV12-3/TRBV12-4|-|TRBJ1-5
CASSTNRAKQPQHF
TGTGCCAGCAGCACCAACAGGGCTAAGCAGCCCCAGCATTTT
>-|TRBV12-3/TRBV12-4|many|TRBJ1-1
CASSLQTGLSTEAFF
TGTGCCAGCAGTTTACAAACAGGGTTGTCCACTGAAGCTTTCTTT
>-|TRBV7-9|-|TRBJ1-1
CASSLPPGGDAFF
TGTGCCAGCAGCTTACCCCCGGGGGGGGACGCTTTCTTT
>-|TRBV29-1|many|TRBJ2-5
CSVRSGETQYF
TGCAGCGTTCGGAGTGGTGAGACCCAGTACTTC
>TRBD2|TRBV5-1|-|TRBJ2-3
CASTAGGRDTQYF
TGCGCCAGCACGGCGGGGGGAAGGGATACGCAGTATTTT
>-|TRBV3-1|many|TRBJ1-2
CASSQVKYGYTF
TGTGCCAGCAGCCAAGTTAAGTATGGCTACACCTTC
>-|TRBV20-1|many|TRBJ2-5
CSAPGGGGETQYF
TGCAGTGCCCCAGGGGGAGGCGGAGAGACCCAGTACTTC
>-|TRBV28|-|TRBJ2-5
CASSLSGAGTQYF
TGTGCCAGCAGTTTATCTGGGGCCGGGACCCAGTACTTC
>-|TRBV5-1|many|TRBJ1-2
CASSLAGSYGYTF
TGCGCCAGCAGCTTGGCAGGGTCCTATGGCTACACCTTC
>TRBD2|TRBV14|-|TRBJ2-1
CASSKGLAGVSEQFF
TGTGCCAGCAGCAAAGGACTAGCGGGAGTAAGTGAGCAGTTCTTC
>-|TRBV4-3|-|TRBJ2-7
CASSQQTLSYEQYF
TGCGCCAGCAGCCAACAGACTCTCTCCTACGAGCAGTACTTC
>-|TRBV11-2|once|TRBJ1-1
CASSLFTGTEAFF
TGTGCCAGCAGCTTATTCACGGGCACTGAAGCTTTCTTT
>-|TRBV14|few|TRBJ2-3
CASSQDLGGRLYF
TGTGCCAGCAGCCAAGATCTAGGGGGGCGCTTGTATTTT
>TRBD2|TRBV6-1|many|TRBJ2-2
CASSPRPSGSRTGELFF
TGTGCCAGCAGTCCCCGACCGAGCGGGAGTAGGACCGGGGAGCTGTTTTTT
>TRBD1|TRBV2|-|TRBJ1-6
CATTEQGASNSPLHF
TGTGCCACCACCGAACAGGGGGCTTCTAATTCACCCCTCCACTTT
>TRBD2|TRBV20-1|-|TRBJ2-3
CSASGGASGRPDTQYF
TGCAGTGCTTCCGGCGGGGCTAGCGGGAGGCCAGATACGCAGTATTTT
>TRBD2|TRBV7-2|few|TRBJ2-2
CASSLSLAAANTGELFF
TGTGCCAGCAGCTTATCGCTAGCGGCGGCGAACACCGGGGAGCTGTTTTTT
>TRBD1|TRBV20-1|many|TRBJ2-3
CSAGDRRSTDTQYF
TGCAGTGCTGGGGACAGACGTAGCACAGATACGCAGTATTTT
>TRBD1|TRBV28|-|TRBJ1-1
CASGQGGRTEAFF
TGTGCCAGCGGACAGGGGGGGAGGACTGAAGCTTTCTTT
>-|TRBV7-2|-|TRBJ2-1
CASSLGNSAEQFF
TGTGCCAGCAGCTTAGGAAACAGCGCTGAGCAGTTCTTC
>-|TRBV7-9|few|TRBJ2-2
CASSGDRELFF
TGTGCCAGCAGTGGGGACCGGGAGCTGTTTTTT
>-|TRBV12-3/TRBV12-4|few|TRBJ2-1
CASTRVTTSYNEQFF
TGTGCCAGCACCCGAGTAACCACTTCCTACAATGAGCAGTTCTTC
>-|TRBV29-1|-|TRBJ2-5
CSVEEGWGNQETQYF
TGCAGCGTTGAAGAGGGGTGGGGAAACCAAGAGACCCAGTACTTC
>TRBD1|TRBV7-2|many|TRBJ1-2
CASSLPPTGDYGYTF
TGTGCCAGCAGCTTACCACCGACAGGGGACTATGGCTACACCTTC
>-|TRBV24-1|-|TRBJ2-3
CATSDLLDTTDTQYF
TGTGCCACCAGTGATTTGCTAGACACCACAGATACGCAGTATTTT
>TRBD1|TRBV15|-|TRBJ2-7
CATSRVSVTGGTYEQYF
TGTGCCACCAGCAGAGTTAGCGTGACAGGGGGAACCTACGAGCAGTACTTC
>-|TRBV7-2|many|TRBJ2-2
CASSFLQHPGELFF
TGTGCCAGCAGCTTTCTCCAACACCCGGGGGAGCTGTTTTTT
>-|TRBV29-1|-|TRBJ2-1
CSTDQPERIRNEQFF
TGCAGCACTGATCAGCCGGAGAGAATTCGTAATGAGCAGTTCTTC